The rows below give T cell receptor beta chains drawn from one sample of a study of blood T cell repertoires in COVID-19. Profiling relied on immunoSEQ multiplex PCR, and the TCRdb table lists in-frame clones only, not all of them. The data hold about 140,000 clones, with 75% to 85% observed a single time. Sequencing input: peripheral blood. These receptors all stem from a woman aged 80 or older with active or convalescent COVID-19. The CDR3 runs from the conserved cysteine through the conserved F or W. The order of the fields is J gene, V gene, clone size, D gene, CDR3 protein, CDR3 DNA. D genes are given only for firm matches. Size tells how often a clone was seen (once, few, many) or the class of an expanded clone, and some rows leave it out.

J: TRBJ2-1; V: TRBV5-5; size: .; D: .; CDR3: CASSSSPSVRSYEQFF; DNA: TGTGCCAGCAGCTCGAGTCCTAGCGTCCGGTCCTATGAGCAGTTCTTC
J: TRBJ1-2; V: TRBV6-2/TRBV6-3; size: .; D: .; CDR3: CASSLVSYGYTF; DNA: TGTGCCAGCAGTTTGGTCAGCTATGGCTACACCTTC
J: TRBJ2-5; V: TRBV14; size: few; D: TRBD2; CDR3: CASSPTSVLQETQYF; DNA: TGTGCCAGCAGTCCGACTAGCGTCCTCCAAGAGACCCAGTACTTC
J: TRBJ2-1; V: TRBV19; size: few; D: TRBD1; CDR3: CASSLFGTGIENEQFF; DNA: TGTGCCAGTAGTCTCTTCGGGACAGGGATAGAAAATGAGCAGTTCTTC
J: TRBJ2-3; V: TRBV9; size: .; D: TRBD2; CDR3: CASSDSGGAFSTDTQYF; DNA: TGTGCCAGCAGCGATAGCGGGGGGGCCTTTAGCACAGATACGCAGTATTTT
J: TRBJ2-7; V: TRBV5-4; size: .; D: .; CDR3: CAIEVRAEQYF; DNA: TGTGCCATAGAGGTACGCGCGGAGCAGTACTTC
J: TRBJ1-3; V: TRBV14; size: .; D: .; CDR3: CASSQVFSTIYF; DNA: TGTGCCAGCAGCCAAGTTTTCAGCACCATATATTTT
J: TRBJ2-2; V: TRBV24-1; size: .; D: TRBD1; CDR3: CATSDSQGGASTGELFF; DNA: TGTGCCACCAGTGATTCCCAAGGGGGCGCAAGTACCGGGGAGCTGTTTTTT
J: TRBJ1-6; V: TRBV19; size: few; D: .; CDR3: CASSREDLRNSPLHF; DNA: TGTGCCAGTAGTAGAGAGGACTTGCGGAATTCACCCCTCCACTTT
J: TRBJ1-1; V: TRBV25-1; size: .; D: TRBD1; CDR3: CASSHPGTGENTEAFF; DNA: TGTGCCAGCAGTCACCCGGGGACAGGTGAAAACACTGAAGCTTTCTTT
J: TRBJ2-6; V: TRBV30; size: .; D: .; CDR3: CAWSSSGANVLTF; DNA: TGTGCCTGGAGCAGCTCTGGGGCCAACGTCCTGACTTTC
J: TRBJ1-4; V: TRBV7-9; size: many; D: TRBD1; CDR3: CASSLGQGNEKLFF; DNA: TGTGCCAGCAGCTTAGGACAGGGGAATGAAAAACTGTTTTTT
J: TRBJ1-2; V: TRBV30; size: .; D: TRBD1; CDR3: CAWSKGQGVGYTF; DNA: TGTGCCTGGAGCAAGGGACAGGGGGTTGGCTACACCTTC
J: TRBJ1-2; V: TRBV30; size: .; D: TRBD1; CDR3: CARALDRGDYGYTF; DNA: TGTGCTAGAGCTCTAGACAGGGGGGACTATGGCTACACCTTC